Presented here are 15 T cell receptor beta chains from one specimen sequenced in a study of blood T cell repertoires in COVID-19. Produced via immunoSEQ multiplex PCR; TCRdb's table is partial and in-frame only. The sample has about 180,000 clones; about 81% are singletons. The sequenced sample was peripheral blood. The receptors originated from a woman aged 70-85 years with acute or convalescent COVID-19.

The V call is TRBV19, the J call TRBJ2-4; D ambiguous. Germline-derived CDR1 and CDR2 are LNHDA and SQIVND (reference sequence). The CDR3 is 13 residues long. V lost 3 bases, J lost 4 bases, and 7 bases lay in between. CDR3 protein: CASSIAQKNIQYF. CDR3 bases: TGTGCCAGTAGTATTGCCCAGAAAAACATTCAGTACTTC.

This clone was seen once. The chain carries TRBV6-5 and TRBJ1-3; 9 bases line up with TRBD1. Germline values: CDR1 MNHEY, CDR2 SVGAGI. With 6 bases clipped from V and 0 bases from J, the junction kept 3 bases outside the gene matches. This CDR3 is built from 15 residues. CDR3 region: CASRGQGLSGNTIYF. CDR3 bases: TGTGCCAGCAGGGGACAGGGCCTCTCTGGAAACACCATATATTTT.

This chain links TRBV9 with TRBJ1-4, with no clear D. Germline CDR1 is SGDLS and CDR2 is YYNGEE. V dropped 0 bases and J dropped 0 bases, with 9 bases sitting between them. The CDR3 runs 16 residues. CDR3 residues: CASSVGTVTTNEKLFF. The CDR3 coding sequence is TGTGCCAGCAGCGTAGGGACTGTTACAACTAATGAAAAACTGTTTTTT.

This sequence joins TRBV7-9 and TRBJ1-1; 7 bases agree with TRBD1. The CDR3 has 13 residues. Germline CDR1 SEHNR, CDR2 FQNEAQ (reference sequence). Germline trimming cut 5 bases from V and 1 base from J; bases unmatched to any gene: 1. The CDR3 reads CASSRQGNTEAFF. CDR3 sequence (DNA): TGTGCCAGCAGCCGACAGGGGAACACTGAAGCTTTCTTT.

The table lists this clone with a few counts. The chain's CDR3 is CASKTSGTDTQYF. In DNA, the CDR3 is TGTGCCAGCAAGACTAGCGGCACAGATACGCAGTATTTT. The chain couples TRBV19 to TRBJ2-3, with 8 bases aligning to TRBD2. The germline V gene has CDR1 LNHDA and CDR2 SQIVND (reference sequence). This CDR3 spans 13 amino acids. V lost 9 bases and J lost 1; bases outside the gene matches: 3.

This CDR3 is CASSLSPDRARQPQHF. CDR3 sequence (DNA): TGTGCCAGCAGTTTATCCCCCGACAGGGCTAGGCAGCCCCAGCATTTT. The chain is built from TRBV27 and TRBJ1-5; TRBD1 aligns across 7 bases. Germline values: CDR1 MNHEY, CDR2 SMNVEV (reference sequence). The CDR3 length is 16 residues. J gave up 7 bases and V 0 bases, and 9 bases lay outside the gene matches.

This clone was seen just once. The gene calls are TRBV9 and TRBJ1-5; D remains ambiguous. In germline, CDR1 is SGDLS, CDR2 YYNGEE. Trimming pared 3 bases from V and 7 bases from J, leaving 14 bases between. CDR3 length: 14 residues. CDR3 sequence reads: CASSASPEGQPQHF. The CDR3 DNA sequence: TGTGCCAGCAGCGCGTCCCCCGAGGGACAGCCCCAGCATTTT.

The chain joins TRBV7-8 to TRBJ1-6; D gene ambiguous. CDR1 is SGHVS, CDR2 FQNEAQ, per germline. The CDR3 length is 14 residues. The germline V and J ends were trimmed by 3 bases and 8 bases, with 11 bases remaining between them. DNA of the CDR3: TGTGCCAGCAGCTTGCGGACGGGAGATTCACCCCTCCACTTT. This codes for CASSLRTGDSPLHF. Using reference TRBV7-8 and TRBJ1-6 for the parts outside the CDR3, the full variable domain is GAGVSQSPRYKVAKRGQDVALRCDPISGHVSLFWYQQALGQGPEFLTYFQNEAQLDKSGLPSDRFFAERPEGSVSTLKIQRTQQEDSAVYLCASSLRTGDSPLHFGNGTRLTVT.

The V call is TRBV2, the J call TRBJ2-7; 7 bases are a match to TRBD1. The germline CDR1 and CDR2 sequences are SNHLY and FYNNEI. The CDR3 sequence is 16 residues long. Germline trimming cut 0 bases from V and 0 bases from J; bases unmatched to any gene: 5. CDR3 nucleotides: TGTGCCAGCAGTGAAGCGTGGGCAGGGGGCTCCTACGAGCAGTACTTC. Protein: CASSEAWAGGSYEQYF.

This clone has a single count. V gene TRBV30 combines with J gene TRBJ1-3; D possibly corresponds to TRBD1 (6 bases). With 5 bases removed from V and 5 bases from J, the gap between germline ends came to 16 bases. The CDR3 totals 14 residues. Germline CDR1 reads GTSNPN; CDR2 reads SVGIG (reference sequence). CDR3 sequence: CAWRWGRGRNTIYF. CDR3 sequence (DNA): TGTGCCTGGCGGTGGGGCAGGGGAAGAAACACCATATATTTT.

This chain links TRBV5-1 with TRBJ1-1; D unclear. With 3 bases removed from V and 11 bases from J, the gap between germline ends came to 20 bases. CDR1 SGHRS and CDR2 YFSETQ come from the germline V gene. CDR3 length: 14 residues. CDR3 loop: CASSWTDSRDGAFF. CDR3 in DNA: TGCGCCAGCAGCTGGACGGACTCGAGGGATGGGGCTTTCTTT.

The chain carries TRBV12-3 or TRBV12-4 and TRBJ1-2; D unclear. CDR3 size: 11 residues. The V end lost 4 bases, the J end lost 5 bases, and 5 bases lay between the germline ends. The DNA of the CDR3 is TGTGCCAGCAGTTGGGCTTATGGCTACACCTTC. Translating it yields CASSWAYGYTF.

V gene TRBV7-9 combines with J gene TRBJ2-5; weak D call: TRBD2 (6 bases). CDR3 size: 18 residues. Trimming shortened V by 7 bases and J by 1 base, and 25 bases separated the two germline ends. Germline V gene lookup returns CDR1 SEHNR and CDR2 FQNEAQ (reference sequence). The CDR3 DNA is TGTGCCAGCACCCCCGCACGGGATTTAGCGGCAGCCCAAGAGACCCAGTACTTC. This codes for CASTPARDLAAAQETQYF.

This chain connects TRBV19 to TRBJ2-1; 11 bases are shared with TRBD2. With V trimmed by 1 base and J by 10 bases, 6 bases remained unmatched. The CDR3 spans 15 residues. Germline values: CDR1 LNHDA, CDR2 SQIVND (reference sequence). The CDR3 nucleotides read TGTGCCAGTAGTATAGTAGCGGGAGGGCCAGACGAGCAGTTCTTC. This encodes CASSIVAGGPDEQFF.

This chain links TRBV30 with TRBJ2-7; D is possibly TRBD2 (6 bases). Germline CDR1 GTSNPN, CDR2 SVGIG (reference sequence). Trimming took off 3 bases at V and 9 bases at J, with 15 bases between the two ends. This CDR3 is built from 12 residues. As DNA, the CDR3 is TGTGCCTGGAGATGGGCAGCCGGGGGGCAGTACTTC. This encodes CAWRWAAGGQYF.